This TCR beta chain emerged from a study of T-cell reconstitution after alpha-beta-depleted transplantation in children. General study results and limits: In some patients, recipient T cells and intrathymic progenitors surviving conditioning explained high day-60 diversity. When one year had passed after transplant, most T-cell counts and diversity came from newly produced T cells. After transplant, at about two months, alpha-beta T cells were reportedly derived from several hundred expanded graft clones.

Unique molecular identifiers were incorporated into the prepared TCRbeta library. Using its own MiXCR run on the PCR reads, TCRdb lists one record per CDR3 protein. The table records about 1,000,000 distinct CDR3 sequences, about 29% of them present only once. Worth noting for this clonotype: Its antigen remains unknown.

This TCR came from a boy under two years old who had a stem cell transplant for SCID, so the T cells may come from the graft donor. The source was PBMCs, mostly from graft donor cells, collected 360 days after TCRalphabeta/CD19-depleted stem cell transplant.

CDR3 loop: CASSSGTVRNEQFF. The CDR3 nucleotides are TGCGCCAGCAGTTCCGGGACAGTTAGGAATGAGCAGTTCTTC. The V gene is TRBV5-1, the J gene TRBJ2-1, with 7 bases that match TRBD1. CDR3 size: 14 residues. Germline CDR1 is SGHRS and CDR2 is YFSETQ. J gave up 7 bases and V 5 bases, and 9 bases lay outside the gene matches.